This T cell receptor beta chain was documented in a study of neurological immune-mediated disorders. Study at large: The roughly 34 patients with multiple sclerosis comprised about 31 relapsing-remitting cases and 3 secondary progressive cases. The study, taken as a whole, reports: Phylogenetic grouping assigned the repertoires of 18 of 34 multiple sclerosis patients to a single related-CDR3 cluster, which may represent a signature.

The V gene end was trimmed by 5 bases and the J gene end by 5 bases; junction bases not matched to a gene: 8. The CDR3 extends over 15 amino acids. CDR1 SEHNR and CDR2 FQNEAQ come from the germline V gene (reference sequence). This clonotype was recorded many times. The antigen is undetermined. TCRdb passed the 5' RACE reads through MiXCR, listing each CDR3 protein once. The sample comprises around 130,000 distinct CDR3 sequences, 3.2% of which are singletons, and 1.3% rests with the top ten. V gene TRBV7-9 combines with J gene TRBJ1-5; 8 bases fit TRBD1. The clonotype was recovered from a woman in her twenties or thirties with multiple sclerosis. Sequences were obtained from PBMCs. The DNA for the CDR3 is TGTGCCAGCAGCGCCGGGACAGGTTACGATCAGCCCCAGCATTTT. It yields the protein CASSAGTGYDQPQHF. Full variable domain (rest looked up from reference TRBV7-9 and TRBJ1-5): DTGVSQNPRHKITKRGQNVTFRCDPISEHNRLYWYRQTLGQGPEFLTYFQNEAQLEKSRLLSDRFSAERPKGSFSTLEIQRTEQGDSAMYLCASSAGTGYDQPQHFGDGTRLSIL.